This T cell receptor beta chain is drawn from a study of blood T cell repertoires in COVID-19. About the study: Nucleic acid was either cDNA or gDNA, and it came from T cells, B-cell-depleted T cells, or PBMCs.

Data came from immunoSEQ multiplex PCR; TCRdb stores just in-frame clones and leaves some out. The sample lists about 110,000 clones, 60% to 85% occurring once. The V segment lost 10 bases and the J segment 0 bases; nucleotides outside the gene matches: 7. CDR3 length equals 14 residues. Germline CDR1 LNHDA, CDR2 SQIVND (reference sequence). The sequenced material came from peripheral blood. The chain has TRBV19 and TRBJ1-2; 8 nucleotides match TRBD1. The clonotype was recovered from a man aged 65-85 years with acute or convalescent COVID-19. CDR3 residues: CATRGQGTNYGYTF. For the CDR3, the DNA is TGTGCCACCCGCGGACAGGGAACTAACTATGGCTACACCTTC.